The entry below gives a single TCR beta chain sequence along with its context. Only in-frame clones appear in the TCRdb table, and some are missing; sequencing was by immunoSEQ multiplex PCR. Here the sample spans some 30,000 clones, about 74% being singletons. The data were obtained in a study of STAT5B mutations in CD4+ large granular lymphocyte leukemia. This CDR3 is built from 13 residues. Germline V gene lookup returns CDR1 SGHRS and CDR2 YFSETQ. V lost 1 base, J lost 4 bases, and 5 bases lay in between. This TCR derives from a human donor in good health. The chain employs TRBV5-1 and TRBJ2-2; a possible D gene is TRBD1 (5 bases). Sequencing used CD4+ T cells from blood buffy coats. The CDR3: CASSLQGTGELFF. DNA of the CDR3: TGCGCCAGCAGCTTGCAGGGCACCGGGGAGCTGTTTTTT.